The following is a T cell receptor beta chain sequence with its context. Antigen: not known. The length of the CDR3 is 14 residues. Germline V CDR1 and CDR2: SNHLY, FYNNEI. V gave up 5 bases and J gave up 9 bases, with 17 bases separating them. The data were taken from a study of identical twins. TCRdb called the 5' RACE reads again in MiXCR, with one record for every CDR3 protein. Here the sample spans just over 500,000 distinct CDR3 sequences, roughly 21% being singletons. General study results and limits: Twins shared out-of-frame alpha sequences with excess low generation probability.

This sample was also put to use in a study of T cells expressing NK-cell markers. Turning to that study: The CD3+CD56-NKG2C+ fraction was also led by these clonotypes in several donors.

The chain recombines TRBV2 with TRBJ2-1, with D possibly being TRBD1 (6 bases). This receptor was taken from a woman aged 18-29 years in good health. The sequencing sample was made of CD4+ T cells sorted from blood. CDR3 sequence: CASSRDTLASEQFF. The CDR3, as DNA: TGTGCCAGCAGTCGGGACACCTTAGCGAGTGAGCAGTTCTTC.